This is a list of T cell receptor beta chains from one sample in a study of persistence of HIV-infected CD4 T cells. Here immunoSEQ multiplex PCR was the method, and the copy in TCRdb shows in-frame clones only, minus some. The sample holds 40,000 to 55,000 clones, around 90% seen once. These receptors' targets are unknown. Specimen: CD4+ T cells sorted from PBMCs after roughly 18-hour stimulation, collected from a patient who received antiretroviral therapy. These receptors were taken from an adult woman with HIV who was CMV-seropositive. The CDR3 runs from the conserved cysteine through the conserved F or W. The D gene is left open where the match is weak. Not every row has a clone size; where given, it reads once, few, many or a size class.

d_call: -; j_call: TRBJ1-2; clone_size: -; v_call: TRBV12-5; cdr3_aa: CASGLDPGRNGYTF; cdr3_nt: TGTGCTAGTGGTTTGGACCCCGGACGGAATGGCTACACCTTC
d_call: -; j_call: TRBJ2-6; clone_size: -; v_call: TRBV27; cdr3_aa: CASSLHRAGANVLTF; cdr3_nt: TGTGCCAGCAGTTTGCACAGAGCTGGGGCCAACGTCCTGACTTTC
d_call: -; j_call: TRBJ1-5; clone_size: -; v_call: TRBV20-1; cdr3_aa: CSASTGNNQPQHF; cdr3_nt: TGCAGTGCTAGTACAGGCAACAATCAGCCCCAGCATTTT
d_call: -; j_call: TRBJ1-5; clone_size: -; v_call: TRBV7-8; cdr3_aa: CASSQDSANQPQHF; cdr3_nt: TGTGCCAGCAGTCAGGACAGCGCAAATCAGCCCCAGCATTTT
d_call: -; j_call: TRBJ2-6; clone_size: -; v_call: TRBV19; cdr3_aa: CASSGSGANVLTF; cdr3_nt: TGTGCCTCCTCCGGCTCTGGGGCCAACGTCCTGACTTTC
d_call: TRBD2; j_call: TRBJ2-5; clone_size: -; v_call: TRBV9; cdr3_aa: CASSAGMTSGFQETQYF; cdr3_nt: TGTGCCAGCAGCGCCGGAATGACTAGCGGGTTCCAAGAGACCCAGTACTTC
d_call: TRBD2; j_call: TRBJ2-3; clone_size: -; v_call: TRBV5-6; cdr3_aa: CASSLDTSGVADTQYF; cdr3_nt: TGTGCCAGCAGCTTGGATACTAGCGGGGTAGCAGATACGCAGTATTTT
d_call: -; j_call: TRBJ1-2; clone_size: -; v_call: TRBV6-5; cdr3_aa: CASSYHGYTF; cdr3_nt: TGTGCCAGCAGTTACCATGGCTACACCTTC
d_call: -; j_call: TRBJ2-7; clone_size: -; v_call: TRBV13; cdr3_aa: CASSLTYEQYF; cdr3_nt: TGTGCCAGCAGCTTAACATACGAGCAGTACTTC
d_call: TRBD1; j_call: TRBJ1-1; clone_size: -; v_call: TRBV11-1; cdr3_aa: CASSLKGARVTEAFF; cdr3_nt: TGTGCCAGCAGCTTGAAGGGGGCGCGGGTCACTGAAGCTTTCTTT
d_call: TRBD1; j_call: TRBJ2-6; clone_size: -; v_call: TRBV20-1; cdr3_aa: CSASLATGGAGANVLTF; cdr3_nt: TGCAGTGCTAGTCTGGCGACAGGGGGCGCCGGGGCCAACGTCCTGACTTTC
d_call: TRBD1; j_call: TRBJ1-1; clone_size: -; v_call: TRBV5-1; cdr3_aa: CASRPTGGIGGTEAFF; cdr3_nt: TGCGCCAGCAGACCTACAGGGGGCATAGGTGGAACTGAAGCTTTCTTT
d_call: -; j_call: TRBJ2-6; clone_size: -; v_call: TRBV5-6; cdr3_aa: CASSLGLQSGANVLTF; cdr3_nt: TGTGCCAGCAGCTTGGGGCTACAGTCTGGGGCCAACGTCCTGACTTTC
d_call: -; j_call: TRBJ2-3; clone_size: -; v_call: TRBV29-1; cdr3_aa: CSVERWGKGTDTQYF; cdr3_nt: TGCAGCGTTGAACGATGGGGAAAAGGGACAGATACGCAGTATTTT
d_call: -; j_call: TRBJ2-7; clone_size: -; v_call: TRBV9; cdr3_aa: CASSPSPYYEQYF; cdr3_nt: TGTGCCAGCAGCCCGTCACCTTACTACGAGCAGTACTTC
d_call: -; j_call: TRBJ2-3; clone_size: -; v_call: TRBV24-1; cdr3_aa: CATSDPGPTDTQYF; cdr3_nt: TGTGCCACCAGTGATCCTGGGCCCACAGATACGCAGTATTTT
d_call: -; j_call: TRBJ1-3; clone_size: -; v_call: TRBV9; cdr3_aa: CASSARTASSGNTIYF; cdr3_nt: TGTGCCAGCAGCGCCAGGACAGCCAGCTCTGGAAACACCATATATTTT
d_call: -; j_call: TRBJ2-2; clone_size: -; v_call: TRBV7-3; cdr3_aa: CASSLQRLNTGELFF; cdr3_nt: TGTGCCAGCAGCTTACAACGGCTGAACACCGGGGAGCTGTTTTTT
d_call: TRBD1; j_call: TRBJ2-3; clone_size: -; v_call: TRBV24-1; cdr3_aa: CATSDRRDRGRGGTDTQYF; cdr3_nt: TGTGCCACCAGTGACCGAAGGGACAGGGGGCGAGGAGGCACAGATACGCAGTATTTT
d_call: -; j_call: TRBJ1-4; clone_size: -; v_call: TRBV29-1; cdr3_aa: CSVADLNEKLFF; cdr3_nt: TGCAGCGTCGCGGACCTAAATGAAAAACTGTTTTTT
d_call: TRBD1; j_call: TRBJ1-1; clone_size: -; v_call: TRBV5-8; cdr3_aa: CASSSYRGPGNTEAFF; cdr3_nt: TGTGCCAGCAGCTCATACAGGGGACCGGGCAACACTGAAGCTTTCTTT
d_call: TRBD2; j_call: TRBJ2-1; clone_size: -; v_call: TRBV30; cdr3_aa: CARTSGGGNEQFF; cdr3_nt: TGTGCTCGGACTAGCGGGGGAGGCAATGAGCAGTTCTTC
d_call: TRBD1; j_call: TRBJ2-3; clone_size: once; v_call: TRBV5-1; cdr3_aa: CASSLSFGTGSTDTQYF; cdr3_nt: TGCGCCAGCAGCTTGAGTTTCGGGACAGGGAGCACAGATACGCAGTATTTT
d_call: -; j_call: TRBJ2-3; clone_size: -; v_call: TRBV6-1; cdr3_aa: CASSVYRTDSTDTQYF; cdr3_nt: TGTGCCAGCAGTGTTTATAGGACGGATAGCACAGATACGCAGTATTTT
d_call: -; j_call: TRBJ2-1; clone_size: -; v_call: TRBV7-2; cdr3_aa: CASSWTWARNNEQFF; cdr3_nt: TGTGCCAGCAGCTGGACGTGGGCCCGTAACAATGAGCAGTTCTTC
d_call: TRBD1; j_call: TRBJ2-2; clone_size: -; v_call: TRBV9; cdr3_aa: CASKGTDPFVAGELFF; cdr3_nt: TGTGCCAGCAAGGGGACAGACCCATTCGTGGCCGGGGAGCTGTTTTTT
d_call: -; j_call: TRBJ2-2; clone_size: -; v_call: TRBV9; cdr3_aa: CASSVAAGSHTGELFF; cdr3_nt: TGTGCCAGCAGCGTAGCTGCAGGGTCCCACACCGGGGAGCTGTTTTTT
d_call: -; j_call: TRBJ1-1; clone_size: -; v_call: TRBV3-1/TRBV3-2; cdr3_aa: CASSQERGGTEAFF; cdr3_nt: TGTGCCAGCAGCCAAGAAAGGGGGGGCACTGAAGCTTTCTTT
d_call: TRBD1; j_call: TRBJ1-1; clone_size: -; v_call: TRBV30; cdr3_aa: CAWYRGRAEAFF; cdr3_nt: TGTGCCTGGTACAGGGGCCGGGCTGAAGCTTTCTTT
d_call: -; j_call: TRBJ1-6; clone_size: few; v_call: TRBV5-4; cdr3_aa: CASSPGRANSPLHF; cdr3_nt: TGTGCCAGCAGCCCGGGACGGGCAAATTCACCCCTCCACTTT
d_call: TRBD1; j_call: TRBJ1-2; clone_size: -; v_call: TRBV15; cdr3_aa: CATSGDRGYGYTF; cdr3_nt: TGTGCCACCAGCGGCGACAGGGGCTATGGCTACACCTTC
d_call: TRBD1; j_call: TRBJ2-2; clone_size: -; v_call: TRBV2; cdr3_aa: CASTPTGGSTGELFF; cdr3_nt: TGTGCCAGCACCCCGACAGGGGGTAGTACCGGGGAGCTGTTTTTT
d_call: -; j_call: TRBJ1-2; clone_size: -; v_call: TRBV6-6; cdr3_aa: CASSAGPLGYTF; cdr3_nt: TGTGCCAGCAGCGCAGGACCCCTTGGCTACACCTTC
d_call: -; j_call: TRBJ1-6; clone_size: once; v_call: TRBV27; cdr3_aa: CASSLSAGRLSSYNSPLHF; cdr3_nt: TGTGCCAGCAGTTTATCCGCGGGACGCCTGAGCTCCTATAATTCACCCCTCCACTTT
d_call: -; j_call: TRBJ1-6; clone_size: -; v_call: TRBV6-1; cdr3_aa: CASSESVNSPLHF; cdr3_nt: TGTGCCAGCAGTGAGTCGGTTAATTCACCCCTCCACTTT
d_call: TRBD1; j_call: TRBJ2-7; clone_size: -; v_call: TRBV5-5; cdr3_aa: CASSFTGDSYEQYF; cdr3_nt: TGTGCCAGCAGCTTCACAGGGGATTCCTACGAGCAGTACTTC